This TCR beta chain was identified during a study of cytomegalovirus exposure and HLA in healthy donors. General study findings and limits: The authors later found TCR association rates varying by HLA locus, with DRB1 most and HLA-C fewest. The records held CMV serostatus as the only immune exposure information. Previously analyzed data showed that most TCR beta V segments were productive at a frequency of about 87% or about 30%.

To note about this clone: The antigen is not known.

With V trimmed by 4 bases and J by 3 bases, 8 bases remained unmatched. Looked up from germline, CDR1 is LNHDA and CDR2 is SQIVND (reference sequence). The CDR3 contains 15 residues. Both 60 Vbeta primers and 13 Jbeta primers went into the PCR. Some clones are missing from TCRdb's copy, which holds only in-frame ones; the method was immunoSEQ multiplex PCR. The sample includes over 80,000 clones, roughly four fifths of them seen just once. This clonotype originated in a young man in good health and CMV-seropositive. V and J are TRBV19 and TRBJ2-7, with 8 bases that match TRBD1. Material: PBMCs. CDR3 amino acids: CASSTFPGQGYEQYF. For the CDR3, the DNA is TGTGCCAGTAGTACATTTCCAGGACAGGGCTACGAGCAGTACTTC. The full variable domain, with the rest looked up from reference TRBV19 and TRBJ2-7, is DGGITQSPKYLFRKEGQNVTLSCEQNLNHDAMYWYRQDPGQGLRLIYYSQIVNDFQKGDIAEGYSVSREKKESFPLTVTSAQKNPTAFYLCASSTFPGQGYEQYFGPGTRLTVT.